The TCR beta chain under discussion was sequenced for a study of T cell changes during pregnancy in multiple sclerosis. TCRdb's copy holds only in-frame clones and misses some; the assay was immunoSEQ multiplex PCR. The sample carries approximately 39,000 clones, approximately 94% recorded once. Looked up from germline, CDR1 is SGHRS and CDR2 is YFSETQ. V shed 1 base, J shed 0 bases, and the junction held 4 bases outside the gene matches. CDR3 length equals 17 residues. The gene calls are TRBV5-1 and TRBJ1-4; 9 bases fit TRBD1. The source was CD4+ T cells from peripheral blood mononuclear cells, collected in the second trimester of pregnancy. The receptor's source is a female donor with multiple sclerosis, enrolled in a pregnancy study. The CDR3 region is CASSLTTGGTTNEKLFF. The CDR3, as DNA: TGCGCCAGCAGCTTGACAACAGGGGGCACAACTAATGAAAAACTGTTTTTT.